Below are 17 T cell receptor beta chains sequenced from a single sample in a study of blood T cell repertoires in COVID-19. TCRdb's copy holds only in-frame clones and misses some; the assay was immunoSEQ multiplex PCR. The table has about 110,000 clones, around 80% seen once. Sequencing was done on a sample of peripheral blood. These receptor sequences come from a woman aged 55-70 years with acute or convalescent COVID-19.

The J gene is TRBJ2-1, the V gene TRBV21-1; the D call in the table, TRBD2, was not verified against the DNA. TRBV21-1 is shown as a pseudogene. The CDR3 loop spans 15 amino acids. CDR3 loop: CASSKVSRRPNEQFF. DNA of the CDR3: TGTGCCAGCAGCAAAGTCTCGCGGAGACCGAATGAGCAGTTCTTC.

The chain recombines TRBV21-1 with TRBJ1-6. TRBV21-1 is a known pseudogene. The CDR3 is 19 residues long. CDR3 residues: CASSLVRPSTSAKDSPLHF. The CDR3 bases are TGTGCCAGCAGCTTGGTTAGACCCTCAACCAGCGCAAAGGATTCACCCCTCCACTTT.

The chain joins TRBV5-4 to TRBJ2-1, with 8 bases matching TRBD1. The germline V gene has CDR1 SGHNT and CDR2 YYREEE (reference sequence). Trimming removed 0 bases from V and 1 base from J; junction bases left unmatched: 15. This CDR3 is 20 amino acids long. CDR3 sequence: CASSLAAGGFSLGSYNEQFF. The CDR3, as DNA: TGTGCCAGCAGCTTGGCGGCAGGGGGCTTTTCCCTGGGTTCCTACAATGAGCAGTTCTTC.

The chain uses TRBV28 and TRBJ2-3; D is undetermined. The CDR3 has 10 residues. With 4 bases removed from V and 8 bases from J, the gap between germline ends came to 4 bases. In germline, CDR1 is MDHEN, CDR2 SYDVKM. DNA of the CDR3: TGTGCCAGCAGTTCCTTTACGCAGTATTTT. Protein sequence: CASSSFTQYF.

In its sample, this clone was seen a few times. In DNA, the CDR3 is TGCGCCAGCAGTGAGTCGGGACTAGCGCATGAGCAGTTCTTC. Protein product: CASSESGLAHEQFF. V and J are TRBV10-1 and TRBJ2-1; 10 nucleotides line up with TRBD2. Germline V gives CDR1 WNHNN, CDR2 SYGVQD (reference sequence). This CDR3 region has 14 residues. Trimming at V came to 0 bases and at J to 8 bases, leaving 1 base not matched to a gene.

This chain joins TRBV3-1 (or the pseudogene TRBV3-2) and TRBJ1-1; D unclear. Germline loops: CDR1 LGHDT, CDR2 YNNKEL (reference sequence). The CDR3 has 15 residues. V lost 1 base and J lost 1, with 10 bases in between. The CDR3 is CASSQAVGPNTEAFF. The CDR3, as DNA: TGTGCCAGCAGCCAAGCTGTGGGCCCGAACACTGAAGCTTTCTTT.

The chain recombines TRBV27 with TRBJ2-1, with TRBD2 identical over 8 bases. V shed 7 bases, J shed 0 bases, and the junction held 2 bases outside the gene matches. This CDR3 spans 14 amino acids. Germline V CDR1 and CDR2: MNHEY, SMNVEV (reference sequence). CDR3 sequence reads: CASNREGSYNEQFF. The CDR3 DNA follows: TGTGCCAGCAATCGGGAGGGCTCCTACAATGAGCAGTTCTTC.

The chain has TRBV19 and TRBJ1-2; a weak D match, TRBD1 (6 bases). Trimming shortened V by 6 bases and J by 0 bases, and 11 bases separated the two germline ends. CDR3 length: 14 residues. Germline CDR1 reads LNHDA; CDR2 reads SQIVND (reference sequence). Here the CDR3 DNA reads TGTGCCAGTAGAGAGGACAGTTCTAACTATGGCTACACCTTC. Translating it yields CASREDSSNYGYTF. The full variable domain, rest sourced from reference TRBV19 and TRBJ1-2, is DGGITQSPKYLFRKEGQNVTLSCEQNLNHDAMYWYRQDPGQGLRLIYYSQIVNDFQKGDIAEGYSVSREKKESFPLTVTSAQKNPTAFYLCASREDSSNYGYTFGSGTRLTVV.

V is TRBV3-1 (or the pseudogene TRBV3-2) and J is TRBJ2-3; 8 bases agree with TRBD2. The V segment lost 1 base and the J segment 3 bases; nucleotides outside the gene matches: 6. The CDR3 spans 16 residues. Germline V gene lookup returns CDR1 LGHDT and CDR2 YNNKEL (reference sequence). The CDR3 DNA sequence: TGTGCCAGCAGCCAAGCTTGGCGCGGGGGGACAGATACGCAGTATTTT. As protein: CASSQAWRGGTDTQYF.

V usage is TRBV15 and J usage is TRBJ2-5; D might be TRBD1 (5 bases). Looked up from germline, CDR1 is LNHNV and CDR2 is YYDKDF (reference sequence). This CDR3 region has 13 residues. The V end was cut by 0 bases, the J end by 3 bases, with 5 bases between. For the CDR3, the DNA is TGTGCCACCAGCAGAGAAGGGGAAGAGACCCAGTACTTC. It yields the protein CATSREGEETQYF.

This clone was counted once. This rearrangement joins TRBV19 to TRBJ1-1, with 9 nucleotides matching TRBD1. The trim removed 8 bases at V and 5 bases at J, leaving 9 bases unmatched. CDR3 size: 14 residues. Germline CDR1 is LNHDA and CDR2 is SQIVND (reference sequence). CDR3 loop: CASLRSGQGTEAFF. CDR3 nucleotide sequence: TGTGCCAGTCTGCGATCGGGACAGGGAACTGAAGCTTTCTTT.

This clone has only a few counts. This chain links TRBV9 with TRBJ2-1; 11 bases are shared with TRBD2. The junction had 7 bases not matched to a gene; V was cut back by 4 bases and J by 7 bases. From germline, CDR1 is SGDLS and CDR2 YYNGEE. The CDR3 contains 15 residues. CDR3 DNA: TGTGCCAGCAGCACCACTAGCGGGAGTATGAATGAGCAGTTCTTC. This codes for CASSTTSGSMNEQFF.

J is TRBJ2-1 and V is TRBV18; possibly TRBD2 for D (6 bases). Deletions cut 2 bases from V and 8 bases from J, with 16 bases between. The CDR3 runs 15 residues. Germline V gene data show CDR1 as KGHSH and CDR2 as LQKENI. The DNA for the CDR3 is TGTGCCAGCTCACCATTAAACGGGAGAGGGGATGAGCAGTTCTTC. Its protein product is CASSPLNGRGDEQFF.

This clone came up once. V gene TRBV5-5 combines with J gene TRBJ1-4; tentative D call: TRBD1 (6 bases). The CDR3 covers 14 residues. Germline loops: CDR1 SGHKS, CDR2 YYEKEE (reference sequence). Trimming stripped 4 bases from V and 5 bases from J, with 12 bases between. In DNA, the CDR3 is TGTGCCAGCAGCGTACGACAGGTGAATGAAAAACTGTTTTTT. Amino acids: CASSVRQVNEKLFF.

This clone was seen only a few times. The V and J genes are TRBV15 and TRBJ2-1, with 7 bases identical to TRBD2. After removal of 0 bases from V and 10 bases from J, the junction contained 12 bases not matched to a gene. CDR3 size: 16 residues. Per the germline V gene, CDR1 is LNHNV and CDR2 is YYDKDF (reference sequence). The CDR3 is CATSRDLSGLLREQFF. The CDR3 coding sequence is TGTGCCACCAGCAGAGACCTTAGCGGGCTTCTGAGGGAGCAGTTCTTC. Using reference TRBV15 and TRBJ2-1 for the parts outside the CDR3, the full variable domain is DAMVIQNPRYQVTQFGKPVTLSCSQTLNHNVMYWYQQKSSQAPKLLFHYYDKDFNNEADTPDNFQSRRPNTSFCFLDIRSPGLGDTAMYLCATSRDLSGLLREQFFGPGTRLTVL.

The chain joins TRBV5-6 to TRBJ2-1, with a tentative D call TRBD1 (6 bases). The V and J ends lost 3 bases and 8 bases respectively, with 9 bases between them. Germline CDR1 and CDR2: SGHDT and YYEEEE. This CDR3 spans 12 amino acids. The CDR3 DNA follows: TGTGCCAGCAGCTCCCAGGGGCATGAGCAGTTCTTC. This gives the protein CASSSQGHEQFF.

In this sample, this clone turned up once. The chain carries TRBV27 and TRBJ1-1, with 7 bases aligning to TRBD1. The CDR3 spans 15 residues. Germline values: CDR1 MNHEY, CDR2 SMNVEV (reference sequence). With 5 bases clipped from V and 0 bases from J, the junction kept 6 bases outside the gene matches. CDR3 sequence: CASSARQGMNTEAFF. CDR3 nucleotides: TGTGCCAGCAGTGCGCGACAGGGCATGAACACTGAAGCTTTCTTT.